Listed below are T cell receptor beta chains from one sample, sequenced in a study of blood T cell repertoires in COVID-19. Clones were sequenced by immunoSEQ multiplex PCR, and TCRdb holds only the in-frame ones, with some missing. This table has 300,000 to 500,000 clones, approximately 85% appearing once. The sequencing sample was made of PBMCs or T cells enriched from blood (not recorded which). Every receptor here comes from a woman aged 40-49 years with acute COVID-19. The CDR3 runs from the conserved cysteine through the conserved F or W. Each record gives: D gene, V gene, clone size, J gene, CDR3 DNA, CDR3 protein. The D gene is left open where the match is weak. The listing skips clone size in some rows; elsewhere it reads once, few, many or a size class.

d_call: -; v_call: TRBV28; clone_size: -; j_call: TRBJ1-5; cdr3_nt: TGTGCCAGCAGCCTAGGGGGTCGGCAGCCCCAGCATTTT; cdr3_aa: CASSLGGRQPQHF
d_call: -; v_call: TRBV5-6; clone_size: -; j_call: TRBJ1-1; cdr3_nt: TGTGCCAGCAGCTTGAACAGAAAAACTGAAGCTTTCTTT; cdr3_aa: CASSLNRKTEAFF
d_call: -; v_call: TRBV18; clone_size: -; j_call: TRBJ2-7; cdr3_nt: TGTGCCAGCTCACCATTTTTTTCAGGGCAGGGTCTCTACGAGCAGTACTTC; cdr3_aa: CASSPFFSGQGLYEQYF
d_call: TRBD1; v_call: TRBV28; clone_size: -; j_call: TRBJ1-2; cdr3_nt: TGTGCCAATATCATCGCCGGGACAGTAGGTAATGGCTACACCTTC; cdr3_aa: CANIIAGTVGNGYTF
d_call: TRBD1; v_call: TRBV5-4; clone_size: -; j_call: TRBJ2-4; cdr3_nt: TGTGCCAGCAGCGACGGGACAGGGGCCGGAAAAAACATTCAGTACTTC; cdr3_aa: CASSDGTGAGKNIQYF
d_call: -; v_call: TRBV6-5; clone_size: -; j_call: TRBJ1-6; cdr3_nt: TGTGCCAGCAGGGACACTAATTCACCCCTCCACTTT; cdr3_aa: CASRDTNSPLHF
d_call: -; v_call: TRBV19; clone_size: -; j_call: TRBJ2-2; cdr3_nt: TGTGCCAGTAGTATAATGATGGCGGGGCAGGGAGGGGAGCTGTTTTTT; cdr3_aa: CASSIMMAGQGGELFF
d_call: -; v_call: TRBV2; clone_size: -; j_call: TRBJ1-5; cdr3_nt: TGTGCCAGCAGTGGACAGGACAATCAGCCCCAGCATTTT; cdr3_aa: CASSGQDNQPQHF
d_call: TRBD2; v_call: TRBV2; clone_size: -; j_call: TRBJ2-2; cdr3_nt: TGTGCCAGCAGCCGACTAGCGGGGGGATCCGGGGAGCTGTTTTTT; cdr3_aa: CASSRLAGGSGELFF
d_call: -; v_call: TRBV6-5; clone_size: -; j_call: TRBJ1-2; cdr3_nt: TGTGCCAGCAGTCGTACGGGGGGTGGCTACACCTTC; cdr3_aa: CASSRTGGGYTF
d_call: -; v_call: TRBV27; clone_size: -; j_call: TRBJ1-3; cdr3_nt: TGTGCCAGCAGTTTAGACGGGGGGAGAAACACCATATATTTT; cdr3_aa: CASSLDGGRNTIYF
d_call: -; v_call: TRBV5-5; clone_size: -; j_call: TRBJ1-4; cdr3_nt: TGTGCCAGCAGCTTCAGTCTTGCTAATGAAAAACTGTTTTTT; cdr3_aa: CASSFSLANEKLFF
d_call: -; v_call: TRBV19; clone_size: -; j_call: TRBJ1-4; cdr3_nt: TGTGCCAGTAGTACGAGAGGGAGGGGTTATGAAAAACTGTTTTTT; cdr3_aa: CASSTRGRGYEKLFF
d_call: TRBD1; v_call: TRBV15; clone_size: -; j_call: TRBJ1-1; cdr3_nt: TGTGCCACCAGCAGAGAACGGACAGGGGGGGACACTGAAGCTTTCTTT; cdr3_aa: CATSRERTGGDTEAFF
d_call: TRBD2; v_call: TRBV11-2; clone_size: few; j_call: TRBJ2-3; cdr3_nt: TGTGCCAGCAGCTCCCTTCAACTAGCGGAGTTGGATACGCAGTATTTT; cdr3_aa: CASSSLQLAELDTQYF
d_call: -; v_call: TRBV2; clone_size: once; j_call: TRBJ2-1; cdr3_nt: TGTGCCAGCAGTGAAATGAGAGCCGGGGAGCAGTTCTTC; cdr3_aa: CASSEMRAGEQFF
d_call: TRBD1; v_call: TRBV7-9; clone_size: -; j_call: TRBJ2-2; cdr3_nt: TGTGCCAGCAGTCAACCACAGGGGCGGAAGAACACCGGGGAGCTGTTTTTT; cdr3_aa: CASSQPQGRKNTGELFF
d_call: TRBD1; v_call: TRBV5-1; clone_size: -; j_call: TRBJ1-1; cdr3_nt: TGCGCCAGCAGCACGACAGGGTTGAACACTGAAGCTTTCTTT; cdr3_aa: CASSTTGLNTEAFF
d_call: TRBD2; v_call: TRBV11-2; clone_size: -; j_call: TRBJ2-1; cdr3_nt: TGTGCCAGCAGCTTAGATCTGCCTAGCGGGGGTACGCATGAGCAGTTCTTC; cdr3_aa: CASSLDLPSGGTHEQFF
d_call: TRBD1; v_call: TRBV5-1; clone_size: -; j_call: TRBJ2-7; cdr3_nt: TGCGCCAGCAGCTTGCTAGGGGGCGTCGACGAGCAGTACTTC; cdr3_aa: CASSLLGGVDEQYF
d_call: TRBD1; v_call: TRBV7-9; clone_size: -; j_call: TRBJ1-6; cdr3_nt: TGTGCCAGCAGCTTGGGACAGGGGCAAGGTAATTCACCCCTCCACTTT; cdr3_aa: CASSLGQGQGNSPLHF
d_call: TRBD2; v_call: TRBV11-3; clone_size: few; j_call: TRBJ2-1; cdr3_nt: TGTGCCAGCAGCTTAACCTCTGGGCGGGGGGGAAACAATGAGCAGTTCTTC; cdr3_aa: CASSLTSGRGGNNEQFF
d_call: TRBD2; v_call: TRBV3-1/TRBV3-2; clone_size: -; j_call: TRBJ2-1; cdr3_nt: TGTGCCAGCAGCCCAGGGACTAGCGGGGGGGCCGGCAATGAGCAGTTCTTC; cdr3_aa: CASSPGTSGGAGNEQFF
d_call: -; v_call: TRBV25-1; clone_size: -; j_call: TRBJ1-1; cdr3_nt: TGTGCCAGCCAGCCACTGACAGCCATGAACACTGAAGCTTTCTTT; cdr3_aa: CASQPLTAMNTEAFF
d_call: TRBD1; v_call: TRBV27; clone_size: -; j_call: TRBJ1-2; cdr3_nt: TGTGCCAGCAGTCCCTCGACGACAGGGTATGGCTACACCTTC; cdr3_aa: CASSPSTTGYGYTF
d_call: TRBD1; v_call: TRBV5-8; clone_size: -; j_call: TRBJ1-2; cdr3_nt: TGTGCCAGCAGCCCCACAGGGGGCGTCTATGGCTACACCTTC; cdr3_aa: CASSPTGGVYGYTF
d_call: -; v_call: TRBV12-3/TRBV12-4; clone_size: -; j_call: TRBJ2-1; cdr3_nt: TGTGCCAGCAGTTTATCGGGGGATCATGAGCAGTTCTTC; cdr3_aa: CASSLSGDHEQFF
d_call: TRBD1; v_call: TRBV3-1/TRBV3-2; clone_size: -; j_call: TRBJ1-2; cdr3_nt: TGTGCCAGCAGCCAATTATCGACAGGGGGCTATGGCTACACCTTC; cdr3_aa: CASSQLSTGGYGYTF
d_call: -; v_call: TRBV15; clone_size: -; j_call: TRBJ1-5; cdr3_nt: TGTGCCACCAGCAGAGATCGCGGACAGAATCAGCCCCAGCATTTT; cdr3_aa: CATSRDRGQNQPQHF
d_call: TRBD1; v_call: TRBV7-2; clone_size: few; j_call: TRBJ1-2; cdr3_nt: TGTGCCAGCAGCTCGCCCGGGACAGGGTATAATGGCTACACCTTC; cdr3_aa: CASSSPGTGYNGYTF
d_call: TRBD1; v_call: TRBV12-5; clone_size: -; j_call: TRBJ1-1; cdr3_nt: TGTGCTAGTGGTTTTACAGGGGTTGACACTGAAGCTTTCTTT; cdr3_aa: CASGFTGVDTEAFF
d_call: TRBD1; v_call: TRBV11-2; clone_size: -; j_call: TRBJ1-6; cdr3_nt: TGTGCCAGCAGCTGGCCTCGGGGACAGCGCTACTATAATTCACCCCTCCACTTT; cdr3_aa: CASSWPRGQRYYNSPLHF
d_call: -; v_call: TRBV15; clone_size: few; j_call: TRBJ1-1; cdr3_nt: TGTGCCACCAGCAGAGATATGGCACGGGGTTTGACTGAAGCTTTCTTT; cdr3_aa: CATSRDMARGLTEAFF
d_call: -; v_call: TRBV28; clone_size: once; j_call: TRBJ2-2; cdr3_nt: TGTGCCAGCAGTCTGGACGGAGGGACCGGGGAGCTGTTTTTT; cdr3_aa: CASSLDGGTGELFF